This TCR beta chain was recorded in a study of T cell changes during pregnancy in multiple sclerosis. Profiling relied on immunoSEQ multiplex PCR, and the TCRdb table lists in-frame clones only, not all of them. The repertoire consists of approximately 63,000 clones, with about nine tenths occurring once and the leading ten covering over 1%. With 6 bases removed from V and 8 bases from J, the gap between germline ends came to 10 bases. The V gene's germline CDR1 is SQVTM and CDR2 ANQGSEA. CDR3 length: 10 residues. Specimen: peripheral blood, collected after pregnancy. This sequence joins TRBV29-1 and TRBJ1-1; D not certain. The receptor was isolated from a female donor in good health, enrolled as a control in a pregnancy study. CDR3 nucleotides: TGCAGCGTCCTTTCCGGGGAAGCTTTCTTT. Translation gives CSVLSGEAFF.